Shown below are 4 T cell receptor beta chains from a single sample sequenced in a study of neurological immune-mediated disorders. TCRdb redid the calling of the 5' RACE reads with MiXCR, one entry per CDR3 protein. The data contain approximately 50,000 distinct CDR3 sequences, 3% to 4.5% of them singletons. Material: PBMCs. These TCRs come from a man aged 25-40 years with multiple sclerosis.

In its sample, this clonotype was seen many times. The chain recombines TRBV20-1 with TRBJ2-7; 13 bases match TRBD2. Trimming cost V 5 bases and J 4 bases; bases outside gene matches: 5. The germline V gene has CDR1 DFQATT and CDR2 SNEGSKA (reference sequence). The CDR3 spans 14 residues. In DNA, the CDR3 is TGCAGTGCTCGCGGGACTAGCGGGAATTACGAGCAGTACTTC. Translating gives CSARGTSGNYEQYF.

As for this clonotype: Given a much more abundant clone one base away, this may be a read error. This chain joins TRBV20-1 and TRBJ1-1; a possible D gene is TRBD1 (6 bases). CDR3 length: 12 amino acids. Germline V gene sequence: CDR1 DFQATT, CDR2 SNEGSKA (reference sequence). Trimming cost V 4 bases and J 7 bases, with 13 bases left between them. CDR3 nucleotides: TGCAGTGCTACCGGGAAGGGGGTTGAAGCTTTCTTT. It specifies CSATGKGVEAFF.

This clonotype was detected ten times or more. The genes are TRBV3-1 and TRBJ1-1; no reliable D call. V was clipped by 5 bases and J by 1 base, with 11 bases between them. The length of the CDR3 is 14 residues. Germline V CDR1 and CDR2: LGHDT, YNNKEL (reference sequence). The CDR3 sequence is CASSWLGRNTEAFF. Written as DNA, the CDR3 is TGTGCCAGCAGCTGGCTAGGACGGAACACTGAAGCTTTCTTT.

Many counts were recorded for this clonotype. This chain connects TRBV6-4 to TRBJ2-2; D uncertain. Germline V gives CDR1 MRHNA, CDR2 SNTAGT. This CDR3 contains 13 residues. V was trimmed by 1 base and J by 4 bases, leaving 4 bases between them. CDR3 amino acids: CASSDLSTGELFF. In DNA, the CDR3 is TGTGCCAGCAGTGACTTGAGCACCGGGGAGCTGTTTTTT.